The rows below give T cell receptor beta chains drawn from one sample of a study of blood T cell repertoires in COVID-19. Assay used: immunoSEQ multiplex PCR; TCRdb lists only in-frame clones, some missing. This sample has 35,000 to 55,000 clones, with 70% to 90% found just once. The sample was peripheral blood. Source of these receptors: a human donor in a cohort sampled during active COVID-19. The CDR3 runs from the conserved cysteine through the conserved F or W. A D gene is named only where the DNA matches it firmly. A row's size may be missing; if present it is once, few, many or a size class.

cdr3_aa	cdr3_nt	d_call	clone_size	j_call	v_call
CASSQEGRGEQYF	TGTGCCAGCAGCCAAGAAGGCAGGGGCGAGCAGTACTTC	NA	once	TRBJ2-7	TRBV3-1/TRBV3-2
CASSQLGDGEQFF	TGTGCCAGCAGCCAGCTTGGAGACGGAGAGCAGTTCTTC	NA	NA	TRBJ2-1	TRBV14
CASSLNPSGGTYEQYF	TGCGCCAGCAGCCTAAACCCTAGCGGGGGGACCTACGAGCAGTACTTC	TRBD2	once	TRBJ2-7	TRBV5-1
CSVEVTNKEKLFF	TGCAGCGTTGAAGTAACGAACAAAGAAAAACTGTTTTTT	NA	NA	TRBJ1-4	TRBV29-1
CATRQLAGDTQYF	TGTGCCACCAGGCAGCTAGCTGGAGATACGCAGTATTTT	NA	NA	TRBJ2-3	TRBV15
CASSLALDGYTF	TGCGCCAGCAGCTTGGCCCTCGATGGCTACACCTTC	NA	once	TRBJ1-2	TRBV5-1
CASSPLGGDTGELFF	TGTGCCAGCAGCCCGCTAGGGGGGGACACCGGGGAGCTGTTTTTT	NA	NA	TRBJ2-2	TRBV13
CASRRQGNMDRTEAFF	TGTGCCAGCAGAAGACAGGGTAATATGGATCGAACTGAAGCTTTCTTT	TRBD1	NA	TRBJ1-1	TRBV6-6
CASSQDRSASGGPLAKNIQYF	TGTGCCAGCAGCCAAGATAGGAGCGCTAGCGGGGGGCCCTTAGCCAAAAACATTCAGTACTTC	TRBD2	NA	TRBJ2-4	TRBV3-1/TRBV3-2
CASSQSSQAGMNTEAFF	TGCGCCAGCAGCCAATCTTCGCAGGCGGGAATGAACACTGAAGCTTTCTTT	NA	NA	TRBJ1-1	TRBV4-3
CASSQDPQGSVGHGYTF	TGTGCCAGCAGCCAAGATCCACAGGGCTCCGTAGGGCATGGCTACACCTTC	NA	NA	TRBJ1-2	TRBV4-2
CTSRDEKLFF	TGCACCAGCCGAGATGAAAAACTGTTTTTT	NA	NA	TRBJ1-4	TRBV1
CASSLGDRRTQYF	TGTGCCAGCAGTTTAGGGGACAGGAGAACCCAGTACTTC	TRBD1	NA	TRBJ2-5	TRBV12-3/TRBV12-4
CASSLVLGGLNEQYF	TGTGCCAGCAGCTTAGTACTCGGGGGGCTCAACGAGCAGTACTTC	NA	NA	TRBJ2-7	TRBV7-9
CASSAGQGNYGYTF	TGTGCCAGCAGCGCTGGACAGGGGAACTATGGCTACACCTTC	TRBD1	NA	TRBJ1-2	TRBV9
CASSLTGPGTEAFF	TGCGCCAGCAGCTTGACAGGGCCGGGCACTGAAGCTTTCTTT	NA	NA	TRBJ1-1	TRBV5-1
CATSRGNSGNTGELFF	TGTGCCACCAGCAGAGGGAATAGCGGGAACACCGGGGAGCTGTTTTTT	NA	NA	TRBJ2-2	TRBV15
CATSDQSGGSYNEQFF	TGTGCCACCAGTGATCAAAGCGGGGGATCCTACAATGAGCAGTTCTTC	TRBD2	NA	TRBJ2-1	TRBV24-1
CASSPEGTEAFF	TGTGCCAGCTCACCAGAGGGCACTGAAGCTTTCTTT	NA	NA	TRBJ1-1	TRBV18
CASSPLAGGTTGELFF	TGTGCCAGCAGCCCATTAGCGGGAGGAACCACCGGGGAGCTGTTTTTT	TRBD2	NA	TRBJ2-2	TRBV7-3
CAWTRSGRGGTGELFF	TGTGCCTGGACACGTAGCGGGAGAGGGGGCACCGGGGAGCTGTTTTTT	TRBD2	NA	TRBJ2-2	TRBV30
CASRTSGSRYEQYF	TGTGCCAGCAGGACTAGCGGGAGTCGCTACGAGCAGTACTTC	TRBD2	NA	TRBJ2-7	TRBV28
CATSDRGEEKLFF	TGTGCCACATCGGACAGGGGGGAGGAAAAACTGTTTTTT	TRBD1	NA	TRBJ1-4	TRBV10-3
CASRETRGDGYGYTF	TGTGCCAGCAGAGAGACCAGGGGGGATGGCTATGGCTACACCTTC	TRBD1	NA	TRBJ1-2	TRBV6-5
CASSQVIQTHQPQHF	TGCGCCAGCAGCCAAGTCATACAGACCCATCAGCCCCAGCATTTT	NA	few	TRBJ1-5	TRBV4-1
CASGAGTQYF	TGTGCCAGTGGCGCGGGGACCCAGTACTTC	NA	NA	TRBJ2-5	TRBV19
CASSPKQGEIGNEQFF	TGTGCCAGCTCACCTAAGCAAGGGGAAATCGGGAATGAGCAGTTCTTC	NA	once	TRBJ2-1	TRBV18
CSVLGQGDNYGYTF	TGCAGCGTCCTGGGACAGGGGGACAACTATGGCTACACCTTC	TRBD1	NA	TRBJ1-2	TRBV29-1
CASTINAGGTLSYEQYF	TGTGCCAGCACGATAAACGCGGGGGGTACCCTCTCCTACGAGCAGTACTTC	TRBD2	few	TRBJ2-7	TRBV7-9
CASSQAEGPRADTQYF	TGTGCCAGCAGCCAGGCCGAGGGCCCTCGAGCAGATACGCAGTATTTT	NA	NA	TRBJ2-3	TRBV25-1
CASSYSKQGAGQFF	TGTGCCAGCAGTTACTCGAAACAGGGGGCTGGGCAGTTCTTC	TRBD1	NA	TRBJ2-1	TRBV6-5
CASSFGQTLETQYF	TGTGCCAGCAGCTTTGGTCAGACTTTAGAGACCCAGTACTTC	NA	NA	TRBJ2-5	TRBV7-9
CASSFARRGFSGYTF	TGTGCCAGCAGCTTCGCCCGACGGGGTTTCAGTGGCTACACCTTC	NA	NA	TRBJ1-2	TRBV7-8
CASSPPDNSPLHF	TGTGCCAGCAGCCCCCCGGATAATTCACCCCTCCACTTT	NA	NA	TRBJ1-6	TRBV5-6
CAIREGHLNTEAFF	TGTGCCATCAGGGAGGGACACCTGAACACTGAAGCTTTCTTT	NA	NA	TRBJ1-1	TRBV10-3
CARSLVLQPGESGNTIYF	TGTGCCAGAAGCTTGGTACTTCAGCCCGGGGAGTCTGGAAACACCATATATTTT	NA	NA	TRBJ1-3	TRBV5-3
CASSYYGQNTGELFF	TGCGCCAGCAGCTACTACGGACAGAACACCGGGGAGCTGTTTTTT	NA	NA	TRBJ2-2	TRBV4-3
CASSQASGGETDTQYF	TGTGCCAGCAGCCAAGCCTCAGGGGGTGAGACAGATACGCAGTATTTT	TRBD1	once	TRBJ2-3	TRBV4-2
CASSIDLAGWELFF	TGTGCCAGTAGTATAGATCTAGCGGGATGGGAGCTGTTTTTT	TRBD2	NA	TRBJ2-2	TRBV19
CASSSGQGAVGMEQYF	TGTGCCAGCAGCTCGGGACAGGGGGCAGTCGGTATGGAGCAGTACTTC	TRBD1	NA	TRBJ2-7	TRBV5-5
CASSNRANQETQYF	TGTGCCAGTAGTAATAGAGCGAACCAAGAGACCCAGTACTTC	NA	NA	TRBJ2-5	TRBV19
CASSRTGLTYEQYF	TGTGCCAGCAGTCGGACAGGGCTTACCTACGAGCAGTACTTC	TRBD1	medium-sized	TRBJ2-7	TRBV6-5
CASSLGHPDTEAFF	TGTGCCAGCAGCCTGGGACACCCTGACACTGAAGCTTTCTTT	NA	NA	TRBJ1-1	TRBV5-6
CASSPNFNYGYTF	TGTGCCAGCAGCCCAAACTTTAACTATGGCTACACCTTC	NA	NA	TRBJ1-2	TRBV7-9
CASSIDAFAEYNQPQHF	TGTGCCAGTAGTATAGATGCCTTCGCCGAGTACAATCAGCCCCAGCATTTT	NA	NA	TRBJ1-5	TRBV19
CAWSIGQSTAQPQHF	TGTGCCTGGAGTATCGGACAGTCGACGGCCCAGCCCCAGCATTTT	NA	NA	TRBJ1-5	TRBV30
CASSIVRTGSSPLHF	TGTGCCAGTAGTATAGTGCGGACAGGAAGTTCACCCCTCCACTTT	TRBD1	NA	TRBJ1-6	TRBV19
CASRDRFNSPLHF	TGTGCCAGCAGGGACAGATTTAATTCACCCCTCCACTTT	NA	NA	TRBJ1-6	TRBV6-5
CASSSGQSPETQYF	TGTGCCAGCAGCTCGGGACAGTCTCCAGAGACCCAGTACTTC	TRBD1	NA	TRBJ2-5	TRBV7-2
CASSLGHRRASLRIGELFF	TGTGCCAGCAGCTTAGGACATCGGAGGGCGAGCCTAAGGATCGGGGAGCTGTTTTTT	NA	few	TRBJ2-2	TRBV11-2
CSASTAGGDGYTF	TGCAGTGCTAGTACGGCAGGGGGCGATGGCTACACCTTC	TRBD1	once	TRBJ1-2	TRBV20-1
CASSLLEGADNSPLHF	TGTGCCAGCAGCTTATTAGAGGGCGCTGATAATTCACCCCTCCACTTT	NA	NA	TRBJ1-6	TRBV7-6
CASSSYSTDTQYF	TGTGCCAGTAGTTCCTATAGCACAGATACGCAGTATTTT	NA	NA	TRBJ2-3	TRBV19
CASLDSSYNEQFF	TGTGCCAGCTTGGACAGCTCCTACAATGAGCAGTTCTTC	NA	NA	TRBJ2-1	TRBV12-3/TRBV12-4
CAISESGGGAYEQYF	TGTGCCATCAGTGAGTCGGGCGGGGGGGCCTACGAGCAGTACTTC	TRBD2	NA	TRBJ2-7	TRBV10-3
CASSELPSTDTQYF	TGTGCCAGCAGTGAACTTCCTAGCACAGATACGCAGTATTTT	NA	NA	TRBJ2-3	TRBV6-1
CASTIFPPPGSSYNEQFF	TGTGCCAGCACCATCTTTCCTCCCCCGGGATCCTCCTACAATGAGCAGTTCTTC	NA	NA	TRBJ2-1	TRBV7-9